The 8 T cell receptor beta chains reported below all come from one sample, sequenced in a study of blood T cell repertoires in COVID-19. Method: immunoSEQ multiplex PCR; TCRdb's copy keeps in-frame clones and lacks some. The table lists more than 200,000 clones, approximately 80% of them singletons. Material for sequencing was PBMCs or T cells enriched from blood (not recorded which). The receptors come from a man aged 25 to 45 with acute COVID-19.

This clone was detected ten times or more. V and J are TRBV14 and TRBJ2-3; 8 nucleotides agree with TRBD1. Trimming took 4 bases from V and 4 from J; bases not matched to a gene: 7. Germline values: CDR1 SGHDN, CDR2 FVKESK. The CDR3 is 15 residues long. The CDR3 sequence is CASSPWDRFPDTQYF. CDR3 nucleotides: TGTGCCAGCAGCCCCTGGGACAGGTTCCCAGATACGCAGTATTTT. Looking up the rest from reference TRBV14 and TRBJ2-3 gives the full variable domain: EAGVTQFPSHSVIEKGQTVTLRCDPISGHDNLYWYRRVMGKEIKFLLHFVKESKQDESGMPNNRFLAERTGGTYSTLKVQPAELEDSGVYFCASSPWDRFPDTQYFGPGTRLTVL.

This rearrangement joins TRBV10-3 to TRBJ2-3; a weak D match, TRBD2 (5 bases). Trimming cost V 4 bases and J 2 bases, with 13 bases left between them. CDR3 size: 15 residues. Germline CDR1 reads ENHRY; CDR2 reads SYGVKD. The CDR3 nucleotides read TGTGCCATCAGTGTTGGACTTTCTGACACAGATACGCAGTATTTT. Translating it yields CAISVGLSDTDTQYF.

This chain joins TRBV1 and TRBJ1-2; TRBD1 is the table's D call, not checked against the DNA. TRBV1 has pseudogene status. This CDR3 has 18 residues. The CDR3 DNA reads TGCACCAGCAGCCATGGTACGGGACAGGCGGGCGTCTACTATGGCTACACCTTC. Translating gives CTSSHGTGQAGVYYGYTF.

The CDR3 coding sequence is TGTGCCAGCAGCTTAGATCCTGGCGGCTACAATGAGCAGTTCTTC. This sequence encodes CASSLDPGGYNEQFF. The chain joins TRBV11-3 to TRBJ2-1, with no clear D. CDR1 SGHNT and CDR2 YENEEA come from the germline V gene. The germline V and J ends were trimmed by 0 bases and 3 bases, with 9 bases remaining between them. This CDR3 contains 15 residues. The variable domain in full, with the rest retrieved from reference TRBV11-3 and TRBJ2-1, is EAGVVQSPRYKIIEKKQPVAFWCNPISGHNTLYWYLQNLGQGPELLIRYENEEAVDDSQLPKDRFSAERLKGVDSTLKIQPAELGDSAVYLCASSLDPGGYNEQFFGPGTRLTVL.

The chain couples TRBV19 to TRBJ1-5; 8 bases map to TRBD1. The V gene end was trimmed by 5 bases and the J gene end by 5 bases; junction bases not matched to a gene: 5. This CDR3 spans 14 amino acids. Germline CDR1 and CDR2: LNHDA and SQIVND (reference sequence). Here the CDR3 reads CASSSGTGYQPQHF. In DNA, the CDR3 is TGTGCCAGTAGTTCCGGGACAGGATATCAGCCCCAGCATTTT.

DNA of the CDR3: TGTGCCAGCAGCTTGGAGCCTACAGGGGACACTGAAGCTTTCTTT. Residues: CASSLEPTGDTEAFF. This rearrangement joins TRBV5-4 to TRBJ1-1; 7 positions match TRBD1. V shed 0 bases, J shed 3 bases, and the junction held 5 bases outside the gene matches. Germline lookup yields CDR1 SGHNT and CDR2 YYREEE (reference sequence). This CDR3 region has 15 residues.

The chain recombines TRBV18 with TRBJ1-2; TRBD1 is a possible D gene (5 bases). Trimming took off 3 bases at V and 6 bases at J, with 14 bases between the two ends. The CDR3 covers 14 residues. Germline V gene data show CDR1 as KGHSH and CDR2 as LQKENI. CDR3 coding DNA: TGTGCCAGCTCACCCGGGACTGGATTTGATGGCTACACCTTC. Translation gives CASSPGTGFDGYTF.

This clone appeared a few times. The chain carries TRBV5-6 and TRBJ2-5; D is unclear. Trimming took off 4 bases at V and 4 bases at J, with 11 bases between the two ends. CDR3 length: 13 residues. CDR1 and CDR2 from the germline V gene are SGHDT and YYEEEE. CDR3 sequence reads: CASSRSLVETQYF. The CDR3 coding sequence is TGTGCCAGCAGCCGCAGTTTGGTAGAGACCCAGTACTTC.